This is a list of T cell receptor beta chains from one sample in a study of radiotherapy plus CTLA-4 blockade in lung cancer. Using immunoSEQ multiplex PCR, the repertoire was profiled, and TCRdb retains in-frame clones only, with some absent. The sample holds roughly 86,000 clones, around 86% seen once. The sample here was peripheral blood, taken from a patient treated with radiotherapy plus ipilimumab. These TCRs come from a human donor with non-small cell lung cancer who had stable disease on radiotherapy plus ipilimumab. Both conserved end residues are part of each CDR3. The order of the fields is V gene, CDR3 length, D gene, clone size, J gene, CDR3 protein, CDR3 DNA. The D gene is left open where the match is weak. Not every row has a clone size; where given, it reads once, few, many or a size class.

TRBV7-2,16,NA,NA,TRBJ2-3,CASSRPSQGVTDTQYF,TGTGCCAGCTCTCGACCCAGCCAGGGTGTCACAGATACGCAGTATTTT
TRBV7-2,13,NA,NA,TRBJ1-1,CASSFLPNTEAFF,TGTGCCAGCAGCTTTTTGCCGAACACTGAAGCTTTCTTT
TRBV11-2,17,TRBD1,NA,TRBJ1-6,CASRGGIQGAINSPLHF,TGTGCCAGCAGGGGAGGGATACAGGGGGCGATTAATTCACCCCTCCACTTT
TRBV18,14,TRBD1,NA,TRBJ1-1,CASSPGTVNTEAFF,TGTGCCAGCTCACCAGGGACAGTGAACACTGAAGCTTTCTTT
TRBV18,18,TRBD1,NA,TRBJ1-5,CASSRARLGQEIHQPQHF,TGTGCCAGCTCACGAGCTCGGCTCGGACAGGAAATTCATCAGCCCCAGCATTTT
TRBV9,15,NA,NA,TRBJ1-6,CASSTSGGAASPLHF,TGTGCCAGCAGCACCAGCGGGGGGGCGGCTTCACCCCTCCACTTT
TRBV2,13,TRBD1,NA,TRBJ2-3,CAHRGESTDTQYF,TGTGCGCACAGGGGAGAGAGCACAGATACGCAGTATTTT
TRBV7-9,15,TRBD2,once,TRBJ2-3,CASSLDSGGTDTQYF,TGTGCCAGCAGCTTAGATAGCGGGGGAACAGATACGCAGTATTTT
TRBV9,17,TRBD2,NA,TRBJ2-2,CASSTGLAGANTGELFF,TGTGCCAGCAGCACGGGACTAGCGGGGGCGAACACCGGGGAGCTGTTTTTT
TRBV10-1,17,NA,NA,TRBJ2-1,CASSESGSGLSYNEQFF,TGCGCCAGCAGTGAGTCGGGTAGCGGTCTCTCCTACAATGAGCAGTTCTTC
TRBV14,14,TRBD2,NA,TRBJ2-5,CASSQDLAGAAQYF,TGTGCCAGCAGCCAAGATCTAGCGGGAGCTGCCCAGTACTTC
TRBV5-8,15,NA,NA,TRBJ2-5,CASRRGGRLWETQYF,TGTGCCAGCAGGAGGGGGGGCCGTCTCTGGGAGACCCAGTACTTC
TRBV9,17,NA,NA,TRBJ2-3,CASSPYAGASGTDTQYF,TGTGCCAGCAGCCCGTACGCCGGGGCTAGCGGCACAGATACGCAGTATTTT
TRBV30,14,NA,NA,TRBJ1-5,CAWGTDYSNQPQHF,TGTGCCTGGGGGACGGATTATAGCAATCAGCCCCAGCATTTT
TRBV19,16,NA,NA,TRBJ1-5,CASSILRTESNQPQHF,TGTGCCAGTAGTATTCTGAGGACAGAGAGCAATCAGCCCCAGCATTTT
TRBV7-2,15,NA,NA,TRBJ1-5,CASSSQVYSNQPQHF,TGTGCCAGCAGCTCACAGGTTTATAGCAATCAGCCCCAGCATTTT
TRBV19,14,TRBD1,NA,TRBJ2-7,CASKGQGDHYEQYF,TGTGCCAGTAAAGGACAGGGGGACCACTACGAGCAGTACTTC
TRBV7-3,11,NA,NA,TRBJ2-1,CASGDRNEQFF,TGTGCCAGCGGAGATAGGAATGAGCAGTTCTTC